Listed here are 3 T cell receptor beta chains from one sample, sequenced in a study of blood T cells in healthy people across ages. PCR was performed a second time for about 6 to 11 cycles using a sample-barcoded 5' primer and a J-beta primer mix. TCRdb passed the 5' RACE reads through MiXCR, listing each CDR3 protein once. Among 1,300,000 or so distinct CDR3 sequences listed, approximately 59% were seen once. Sequencing was done on a sample of blood. The receptors shown here come from a man between 18 and 29 years old in good health.

This clonotype appeared a single time. The germline gene is not matched at one end of the junction; a read error may be the cause. The chain recombines TRBV6-5 with TRBJ2-7; D unclear. The CDR3 sequence is 12 residues long. Germline CDR1 and CDR2: MNHEY and SVGAGI. CDR3 coding DNA: TGTACCAGCAGTACGCCCCCATACGAGCAGTACTTC. Its translation: CTSSTPPYEQYF.

The CDR3 bases are TGTGCCAGCAGTCTAAACAGGGAGGGCAATCAGCCCCAGCATTTT. It encodes CASSLNREGNQPQHF. The chain joins TRBV12-3 or TRBV12-4 to TRBJ1-5, with TRBD1 as a possible D gene (6 bases). The CDR3 has 15 amino acids. The V and J ends lost 5 bases and 2 bases respectively, with 13 bases between them.

This chain connects TRBV15 to TRBJ2-1, with D possibly being TRBD2 (6 bases). CDR1 and CDR2 (germline): LNHNV, YYDKDF (reference sequence). The V end lost 3 bases, the J end lost 5 bases, and 11 bases lay between the germline ends. The CDR3 totals 14 residues. The CDR3, as DNA: TGTGCCACCAGCAGGGGACTGGAAAACAATGAGCAGTTCTTC. This encodes CATSRGLENNEQFF.